A selection of T cell receptor beta chains follows, all from one sample in a study of CD8+ T cells in alopecia areata. Some clones are missing from TCRdb's copy, which holds only in-frame ones; the method was immunoSEQ multiplex PCR. Among under 200,000 clones listed, around three fifths were seen once. Sample: CD4+ T cells sorted from blood, taken at week 24, from a patient treated with tofacitinib. The source of these receptors is a human donor with alopecia areata. CDR3s include the opening cysteine and the closing phenylalanine or tryptophan. Fields, in order: J gene, D gene, clone size, V gene, CDR3 DNA, CDR3 protein. A D gene is named only where the DNA matches it firmly. Part of the rows lack a size; the others show once, few, many or a class for expanded clones.

>TRBJ2-1|-|few|TRBV20-1
TGCAGTGCTGCCAGATACAATGAGCAGTTCTTC
CSAARYNEQFF
>TRBJ1-6|-|-|TRBV5-1
TGCGCCAGCAGCTTGATAGGGGGGGCCGTTGGGTCACCCCTCCACTTT
CASSLIGGAVGSPLHF
>TRBJ2-4|TRBD1|-|TRBV25-1
TGTGCCAGCAGTACCGGACAGGGGATGGGGTACATTCAGTACTTC
CASSTGQGMGYIQYF
>TRBJ2-5|TRBD2|-|TRBV30
TGTGCCTGGACTTCTAAGCGGGGGGGCCGAAAACAAGAGACCCAGTACTTC
CAWTSKRGGRKQETQYF
>TRBJ1-1|-|-|TRBV6-6
TGTGCCAGCAGTGTGGATCAGGGCCGGGGAGCTTTCTTT
CASSVDQGRGAFF
>TRBJ1-2|-|-|TRBV25-1
TGTGCCAGCAGTAATACGCCAGGGGTGGGCGGCTACACCTTC
CASSNTPGVGGYTF
>TRBJ2-1|-|-|TRBV4-2
TGTGCCAGCAGCCAAGATCCTGGCGGGGCAGGTGAGCAGTTCTTC
CASSQDPGGAGEQFF
>TRBJ2-7|-|-|TRBV29-1
TGCAGCTACAGGGTCCCCCCCTACGAGCAGTACTTC
CSYRVPPYEQYF
>TRBJ2-5|-|-|TRBV29-1
TGCAGCGGGACGGACACCCAAGAGACCCAGTACTTC
CSGTDTQETQYF
>TRBJ2-5|-|-|TRBV29-1
TGCAGCGTTGGGTTAACCCAAGAGACCCAGTACTTC
CSVGLTQETQYF
>TRBJ2-6|TRBD1|few|TRBV29-1
TGCAGCGTTGAGACAGGGCGGCTTCCTTCTGGGGCCAACGTCCTGACTTTC
CSVETGRLPSGANVLTF
>TRBJ2-7|TRBD1|-|TRBV6-1
TGTGCCAGCAGTGCCGGGACAGGGTCCTACGAGCAGTACTTC
CASSAGTGSYEQYF
>TRBJ2-7|TRBD1|few|TRBV29-1
TGCAGCGTTGACGAGGGGAACAGGGGCTCCTACGAGCAGTACTTC
CSVDEGNRGSYEQYF
>TRBJ2-5|TRBD2|-|TRBV2
TGTGCCAGCAGTCGGGCAGCGGGGGGGTTCGAGACCCAGTACTTC
CASSRAAGGFETQYF
>TRBJ2-7|-|once|TRBV29-1
TGCAGCGTTGACCGGCAGGGCAGCTACGAGCAGTACTTC
CSVDRQGSYEQYF
>TRBJ2-7|-|-|TRBV28
TGTGCCAGCAGCTCCCTGCCAGGAGGGGAGCAGTACTTC
CASSSLPGGEQYF
>TRBJ1-6|-|-|TRBV15
TGTGCCACCAGCAGGGACGGGACTACTTCACCCCTCCACTTT
CATSRDGTTSPLHF
>TRBJ2-3|-|-|TRBV5-1
TGCGCCAGCAGCCCCAGATCCGGACAGTCAGATACGCAGTATTTT
CASSPRSGQSDTQYF
>TRBJ1-2|TRBD1|-|TRBV7-8
TGTGCCAGCAGCTTACAGGGGGCGTCTGGCTACACCTTC
CASSLQGASGYTF
>TRBJ2-1|TRBD2|-|TRBV5-1
TGCGCCAGCAGCTTCCAGCCGAGGGGAGCGGGGGATTACAATGAGCAGTTCTTC
CASSFQPRGAGDYNEQFF
>TRBJ1-2|TRBD1|-|TRBV29-1
TGCAGCGTGGTTCCGGACGACAGGGGAAGGGGTGGCTACACCTTC
CSVVPDDRGRGGYTF
>TRBJ1-5|-|-|TRBV25-1
TGTGCCAGCAGTGGTTCGGGCAATCAGCCCCAGCATTTT
CASSGSGNQPQHF
>TRBJ2-7|-|-|TRBV30
TGTGCCTGGAGTGTAAATAGTGTGGGCTACGAGCAGTACTTC
CAWSVNSVGYEQYF
>TRBJ2-1|-|-|TRBV6-6
TGTGCCAGCAGTTACTCGATGGGGGGATCCCCTTTTGAGCAGTTCTTC
CASSYSMGGSPFEQFF
>TRBJ2-7|-|-|TRBV4-1
TGCGCCAGCAGCCAAGGCAGAATCTACGAGCAGTACTTC
CASSQGRIYEQYF
>TRBJ2-3|TRBD2|-|TRBV19
TGTGCCAGTAGTAATAGACTAGCGGGCGGTAGAGATACGCAGTATTTT
CASSNRLAGGRDTQYF
>TRBJ1-2|TRBD1|-|TRBV30
TGTGCCTGGAGGGACGTTTCCGGGACAGGCCACCCCCTCTATGGCTACACCTTC
CAWRDVSGTGHPLYGYTF
>TRBJ2-3|-|-|TRBV5-6
TGTGCCAGCAGCCCGGGACGTAGCACAGATACGCAGTATTTT
CASSPGRSTDTQYF
>TRBJ2-1|-|-|TRBV5-1
TGCGCCAGCAGCTTGCGCGGCGCCGGTCGGAACAATGAGCAGTTCTTC
CASSLRGAGRNNEQFF
>TRBJ2-7|-|few|TRBV29-1
TGCAGCGTTGTCAGGGAGTATTCCTACGAGCAGTACTTC
CSVVREYSYEQYF
>TRBJ1-6|-|few|TRBV5-1
TGCGCCAGCAGCTTGAACGCAGGGGAAGGTCGTTCACCCCTCCACTTT
CASSLNAGEGRSPLHF
>TRBJ1-5|-|few|TRBV2
TGTGCCAGCAGTGATCAGGGTAGGAGCAATCAGCCCCAGCATTTT
CASSDQGRSNQPQHF
>TRBJ2-7|-|-|TRBV29-1
TGCAGCGTTAGTTCGACGTCAGGGGCCTACGAGCAGTACTTC
CSVSSTSGAYEQYF
>TRBJ1-3|-|-|TRBV5-1
TGCGCCAGCAGCTTGAGTTTTGGGACTGGAAACACCATATATTTT
CASSLSFGTGNTIYF
>TRBJ2-3|-|-|TRBV6-5
TGTGCCAGCAGGCTTCAGGGAAGAGATACGCAGTATTTT
CASRLQGRDTQYF
>TRBJ1-5|-|-|TRBV30
TGTGCCTGGAGCGGGATTGCGGACAATCAGCCCCAGCATTTT
CAWSGIADNQPQHF
>TRBJ1-1|-|few|TRBV29-1
TGCAGCGTGGGAACAGGCTACCCTGAAGCTTTCTTT
CSVGTGYPEAFF
>TRBJ1-2|-|-|TRBV30
TGTGCCTGGAGACAAGGGGGAAGCTACACCTTC
CAWRQGGSYTF
>TRBJ2-1|-|-|TRBV11-2
TGTGCCAGCAGCCGAGAGGGGGGCAGTATTGATGAGCAGTTCTTC
CASSREGGSIDEQFF
>TRBJ1-5|-|-|TRBV15
TGTGCCACCAGCAGAGACCCCAGGGAGGGCAGTCAGCCCCAGCATTTT
CATSRDPREGSQPQHF
>TRBJ2-3|TRBD2|-|TRBV30
TGTGCCTGGACCTGGCTAGCGGGGCAGTATTTT
CAWTWLAGQYF
>TRBJ1-1|-|-|TRBV29-1
TGCAGCGCCGGAGGCTGGGTCACTGAAGCTTTCTTT
CSAGGWVTEAFF
>TRBJ1-6|TRBD1|-|TRBV6-6
TGTGCCAGCAGTTCGGGACAGCTCGCCCTCCACTTT
CASSSGQLALHF
>TRBJ1-3|TRBD1|-|TRBV30
TGTGCCTGGACGGGACAGGGGAGTTTCGGAAACACCATATATTTT
CAWTGQGSFGNTIYF
>TRBJ1-2|TRBD1|-|TRBV10-3
TGTGCCATCAGTGAGTCCGGACAGGCTGGCTACACCTTC
CAISESGQAGYTF
>TRBJ1-2|TRBD1|-|TRBV9
TGTGCCAGCACCGAAATGACAGGGGACCACAACACCTTC
CASTEMTGDHNTF
>TRBJ2-6|-|few|TRBV7-9
TGTGCCAGCAGTTTACAGACCTCTGGGGCCAACGTCCTGACTTTC
CASSLQTSGANVLTF
>TRBJ2-3|-|once|TRBV4-1
TGCGCCAGCAGCCTAGGACCAAGCACAGATACGCAGTATTTT
CASSLGPSTDTQYF
>TRBJ2-1|-|-|TRBV29-1
TGCAGCGCGCACAGTAGGTCAGGGGGGATTTATGAGCAGTTCTTC
CSAHSRSGGIYEQFF
>TRBJ1-4|-|-|TRBV7-9
TGTGCCAGCAGCTTAATGATAAACGGTGGTGAAAAACTGTTTTTT
CASSLMINGGEKLFF
>TRBJ1-2|-|few|TRBV2
TGTGCCAGCAGTGTAAAGGAAAACTATGGCTACACCTTC
CASSVKENYGYTF
>TRBJ1-5|-|few|TRBV29-1
TGCAGCGCCCGTTGGGGAGGCAATCAGCCCCAGCATTTT
CSARWGGNQPQHF
>TRBJ1-2|TRBD1|few|TRBV30
TGTGCCTGGATTGAGGACAGGCCCTATGGCTACACCTTC
CAWIEDRPYGYTF
>TRBJ2-1|-|-|TRBV6-5
TGTGCCAGCAGTTACTCGAAAGGAGAGCAGTTCTTC
CASSYSKGEQFF